This entry lists 19 T cell receptor beta chains sequenced from one sample in a study of neoadjuvant nivolumab and ipilimumab in lung cancer. Sequencing used immunoSEQ multiplex PCR; TCRdb keeps in-frame clones, though not all of them. The data hold approximately 29,000 clones, with about nine tenths observed a single time. This specimen was peripheral blood, taken after neoadjuvant nivolumab, alone or with ipilimumab, at or shortly before surgery. Source of these receptors: an adult with non-small cell lung cancer.

A single count supports this clone. This chain links TRBV10-3 with TRBJ1-1; D uncertain. Germline lookup yields CDR1 ENHRY and CDR2 SYGVKD. Trimming left V 4 bases short and J 3 bases short, with 6 bases between. This CDR3 spans 12 amino acids. Written as DNA, the CDR3 is TGTGCCATCAGTGCAGGATACACTGAAGCTTTCTTT. Translated: CAISAGYTEAFF.

The rearrangement uses TRBV5-1 and TRBJ1-1, with TRBD1 as a possible D gene (5 bases). Between the trimmed V and J ends, which lost 0 bases and 4 bases, there was a span of 10 bases. Germline V lookup: CDR1 SGHRS, CDR2 YFSETQ. The CDR3 has 14 residues. The CDR3 is CASSLGGGGTEAFF. CDR3 nucleotides: TGCGCCAGCAGCTTGGGGGGCGGGGGCACTGAAGCTTTCTTT. Drawing the rest from reference TRBV5-1 and TRBJ1-1, the complete variable domain is KAGVTQTPRYLIKTRGQQVTLSCSPISGHRSVSWYQQTPGQGLQFLFEYFSETQRNKGNFPGRFSGRQFSNSRSEMNVSTLELGDSALYLCASSLGGGGTEAFFGQGTRLTVV.

Written as DNA, the CDR3 is TGTGCCAGCAGCTTGGAAGGGACAGGGTTTGGGGATGAGCAGTTCTTC. Protein: CASSLEGTGFGDEQFF. The chain employs TRBV5-5 and TRBJ2-1; TRBD1 agrees at 9 bases. The CDR3 loop spans 16 amino acids. V lost 0 bases to trimming and J lost 8 bases; unmatched junction nucleotides: 9. In germline, CDR1 is SGHKS, CDR2 YYEKEE (reference sequence).

The chain uses TRBV10-2 and TRBJ2-1; D is uncertain. From germline, CDR1 is WSHSY and CDR2 SAAADI. CDR3 length equals 15 residues. V was clipped by 8 bases and J by 3 bases, with 17 bases between them. In DNA, the CDR3 is TGCGCCAGCGGGCCGGGCCCCGTCGTCTACAATGAGCAGTTCTTC. Translated, it gives CASGPGPVVYNEQFF.

The chain carries TRBV7-9 and TRBJ2-5, with D perhaps matching TRBD2 (6 bases). Per germline, CDR1 SEHNR and CDR2 FQNEAQ (reference sequence). The CDR3 extends over 16 amino acids. V was clipped by 2 bases and J by 5 bases, with 18 bases between them. DNA of the CDR3: TGTGCCAGCAGCTTATGGGGTCTTGGCGGGGCGGAGACCCAGTACTTC. Translation gives CASSLWGLGGAETQYF.

V gene TRBV5-4 combines with J gene TRBJ1-1; D not resolved. Per the germline V gene, CDR1 is SGHNT and CDR2 is YYREEE (reference sequence). Deletions cut 4 bases from V and 0 bases from J, with 7 bases between. The CDR3 runs to 13 residues. This CDR3 is CASSPTLNTEAFF. CDR3 DNA sequence: TGTGCCAGCAGCCCGACTTTGAACACTGAAGCTTTCTTT.

In DNA form, the CDR3 reads TGTGCCAGCTCACCGCCCGGGCCGACCTACTACGAGCAGTACTTC. This encodes CASSPPGPTYYEQYF. The rearrangement joins TRBV18 to TRBJ2-7; no clear D gene. Trimming left V 3 bases short and J 3 bases short, with 15 bases between. Per germline, CDR1 KGHSH and CDR2 LQKENI. This CDR3 comprises 15 residues.

CDR3 residues: CASSIGYRNQPQHF. The CDR3 bases are TGTGCCAGTAGTATAGGGTACAGGAATCAGCCCCAGCATTTT. The chain uses TRBV19 and TRBJ1-5; maybe TRBD1 (5 bases). This CDR3 has 14 amino acids. V was trimmed by 1 base and J by 4 bases, leaving 8 bases between them. Germline V gene lookup returns CDR1 LNHDA and CDR2 SQIVND (reference sequence).

This chain connects TRBV7-3 to TRBJ2-2, with 9 positions matching TRBD1. CDR1 is SGHTA and CDR2 is FQGTGA in the germline V gene. This CDR3 has 15 amino acids. V shed 5 bases and J 3 bases; nucleotides not matched to a gene: 4. CDR3 DNA sequence: TGTGCCAGCAGCGAAACAGGGGGCGACACCGGGGAGCTGTTTTTT. Protein sequence: CASSETGGDTGELFF.

The chain combines TRBV6-5 with TRBJ2-1; the D call may be TRBD1 or TRBD2 (7 bases each). The V gene's germline CDR1 is MNHEY and CDR2 SVGAGI. V was cut by 4 bases and J by 2 bases, with 15 bases left in between. This CDR3 region has 16 residues. The chain's CDR3 is CASSWEGQRAYNEQFF. As DNA, the CDR3 is TGTGCCAGCAGTTGGGAGGGACAGAGAGCCTACAATGAGCAGTTCTTC.

The V and J genes are TRBV7-2 and TRBJ1-3; TRBD1 aligns across 7 bases. The V gene's germline CDR1 is SGHTA and CDR2 FQGNSA. V shed 4 bases and J 0 bases; nucleotides not matched to a gene: 3. The CDR3 totals 15 residues. The CDR3, as DNA: TGTGCCAGCAGCTCGGGACAGCACTCTGGAAACACCATATATTTT. Its translation is CASSSGQHSGNTIYF.

This chain connects TRBV6-1 to TRBJ1-2; D ambiguous. Per the germline V gene, CDR1 is MNHNS and CDR2 is SASEGT. The CDR3 consists of 15 residues. The germline V and J ends were trimmed by 3 bases and 0 bases, with 11 bases remaining between them. The CDR3 spells CASSDWRTTNYGYTF. CDR3 nucleotide sequence: TGTGCCAGCAGTGATTGGAGAACTACTAACTATGGCTACACCTTC.

V gene TRBV29-1 combines with J gene TRBJ2-2; D gene ambiguous. Germline V lookup: CDR1 SQVTM, CDR2 ANQGSEA. The length of the CDR3 is 12 residues. V lost 4 bases and J lost 1, with 4 bases in between. The CDR3 here is CSVGRNTGELFF. For the CDR3, the DNA is TGCAGCGTTGGGAGGAACACCGGGGAGCTGTTTTTT.

This chain links TRBV7-6 with TRBJ1-5; a possible D gene is TRBD1 (6 bases). V was pared by 1 base and J by 7 bases, with 14 bases between. The CDR3 length is 15 residues. Germline V gives CDR1 SGHVS, CDR2 FNYEAQ. As DNA, the CDR3 is TGTGCCAGCAGCTTAGGGGGGGCCCTGGGGCAGCCCCAGCATTTT. This codes for CASSLGGALGQPQHF.

The chain employs TRBV5-6 and TRBJ1-1; 7 bases match TRBD1. This CDR3 comprises 14 residues. Germline CDR1 and CDR2: SGHDT and YYEEEE. The V gene end was trimmed by 2 bases and the J gene end by 4 bases; junction bases not matched to a gene: 5. CDR3 bases: TGTGCCAGCAGCTTACAGGGGTGGGCCACTGAAGCTTTCTTT. It translates to CASSLQGWATEAFF.

The rearrangement joins TRBV2 to TRBJ2-7, with no clear D. The V end lost 8 bases, the J end lost 2 bases, and 10 bases lay between the germline ends. The CDR3 runs to 12 residues. Germline V gene data show CDR1 as SNHLY and CDR2 as FYNNEI. CDR3 protein: CASRQAAYEQYF. DNA of the CDR3: TGTGCCAGCCGGCAGGCAGCCTACGAGCAGTACTTC.

The V call is TRBV2, the J call TRBJ1-1, with 7 nucleotides matching TRBD1. CDR1 is SNHLY, CDR2 FYNNEI, per germline. The CDR3 covers 13 residues. The V gene end was trimmed by 7 bases and the J gene end by 4 bases; junction bases not matched to a gene: 6. CDR3: CASTQGEGTEAFF. The CDR3 DNA sequence: TGTGCCAGCACCCAGGGGGAAGGCACTGAAGCTTTCTTT.

The chain carries TRBV5-1 and TRBJ2-3; 7 bases line up with TRBD1. The CDR3 loop spans 16 amino acids. Germline V gene lookup returns CDR1 SGHRS and CDR2 YFSETQ. The J segment lost 3 bases and the V segment lost 0 bases, leaving 7 bases of the junction unmatched. The CDR3 bases are TGCGCCAGCAGCTTGGGTGGCGACAGGGCTACAGATACGCAGTATTTT. This encodes CASSLGGDRATDTQYF.

The gene calls are TRBV6-1 and TRBJ1-1, with D maybe TRBD1 (6 bases). The V and J ends lost 2 bases and 5 bases respectively, with 15 bases between them. The CDR3 length is 15 residues. Germline CDR1 reads MNHNS; CDR2 reads SASEGT. The CDR3 bases are TGTGCCAGCAGTGAAACAGGGCGTGATGGTACTGAAGCTTTCTTT. Translating it yields CASSETGRDGTEAFF.